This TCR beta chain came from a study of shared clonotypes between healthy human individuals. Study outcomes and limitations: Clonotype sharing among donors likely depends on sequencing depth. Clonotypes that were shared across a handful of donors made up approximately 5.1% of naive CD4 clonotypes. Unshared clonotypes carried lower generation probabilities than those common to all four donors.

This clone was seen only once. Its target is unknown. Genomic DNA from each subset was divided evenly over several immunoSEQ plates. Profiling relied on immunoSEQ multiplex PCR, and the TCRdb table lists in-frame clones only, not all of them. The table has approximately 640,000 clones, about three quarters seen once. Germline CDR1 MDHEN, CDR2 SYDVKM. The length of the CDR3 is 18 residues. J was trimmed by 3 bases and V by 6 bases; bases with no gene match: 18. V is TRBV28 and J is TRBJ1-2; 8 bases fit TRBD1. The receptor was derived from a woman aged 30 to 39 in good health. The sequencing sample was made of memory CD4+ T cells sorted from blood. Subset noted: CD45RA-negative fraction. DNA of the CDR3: TGTGCCAGCAGGGGCCCCTTTGGAGACTACAGGGGGGACTATGGCTACACCTTC. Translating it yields CASRGPFGDYRGDYGYTF.